This paragraph covers one T cell receptor beta chain sequence. The antigen is not known. Per germline, CDR1 KGHSH and CDR2 LQKENI. The CDR3 runs to 15 residues. The V gene lost 2 bases and the J gene lost 1 base, with 12 bases spanning the gap. This specimen belongs to a study of human T cells and chemical hapten exposure. Study outcomes and limitations: Unchanged with DPC sensitization were TCRs above 1 in 1000 frequency.

As processed by the authors: A per-sample median of roughly 97,000 TCRs was observed, with a range of roughly 20,000 to 750,000. TCRdb re-called the RACE reads through MiXCR, storing one row per CDR3 protein. TCRdb, rather than the study authors, made the V and J calls. The repertoire holds about 130,000 distinct CDR3 sequences, with roughly 9% as singletons. Time point noted: healthy volunteer bleed at 2 weeks. Unfractionated whole blood was the source from which total RNA was extracted. The receptor comes from a male donor in good health. Some clones in this sample may be carry-over from other donors' samples. Specimen: whole blood. J is TRBJ2-7 and V is TRBV18; D is uncertain. CDR3 loop: CASSPKGAQSYEQYF. The CDR3 region has the DNA TGTGCCAGCTCACCAAAAGGCGCCCAATCCTACGAGCAGTACTTC.